The 17 T cell receptor beta chains reported below all come from one sample, sequenced in a study of blood T cell repertoires in COVID-19 (dated by TCRdb to about 2020). The library relied on the immunoSEQ multiplex PCR assay. Not all clones reach the TCRdb copy of this immuneACCESS table, which keeps in-frame sequences only. Checked studies attribute under half of the gap to unresolved V genes and leave the rest unexplained. The sample table lists under 40,000 clones, over 85% of them with a count of one. About 0.9% of the sample lies in the top ten. The sample was peripheral blood. All receptors derive from a male donor with active COVID-19.

The V gene is TRBV19, the J gene TRBJ1-5, with D uncertain. The CDR3 loop spans 14 amino acids. In germline, CDR1 is LNHDA, CDR2 SQIVND (reference sequence). Between the trimmed V and J ends, which lost 2 bases and 9 bases, there was a span of 14 bases. CDR3: CASSISHRKRPQHF. For the CDR3, the DNA is TGTGCCAGTAGTATAAGTCACCGAAAGAGGCCCCAGCATTTT.

The genes are TRBV19 and TRBJ1-2; D remains ambiguous. Trimming cost V 5 bases and J 5 bases, with 15 bases left between them. This CDR3 has 14 residues. In germline, CDR1 is LNHDA, CDR2 SQIVND (reference sequence). CDR3 amino acids: CASSPFPPVYGYTF. Here the CDR3 DNA reads TGTGCCAGTAGTCCGTTCCCGCCGGTGTATGGCTACACCTTC.

V and J are TRBV11-2 and TRBJ2-5; 11 bases agree with TRBD2. The CDR3 sequence is 15 residues long. The junction had 7 bases not matched to a gene; V was cut back by 4 bases and J by 6 bases. Germline-derived CDR1 and CDR2 are SGHAT and FQNNGV. DNA for the CDR3: TGTGCCAGCAGCTGGTTAGCGGGGGGGCCAAAGACCCAGTACTTC. Translating it yields CASSWLAGGPKTQYF.

The genes are TRBV3-1 (or the pseudogene TRBV3-2) and TRBJ2-7; TRBD1 matches 8 bases. Trimming at V came to 1 base and at J to 3 bases, leaving 11 bases not matched to a gene. The CDR3 consists of 17 residues. The V gene's germline CDR1 is LGHDT and CDR2 YNNKEL (reference sequence). This CDR3 is CASSQVWLGQGLYEQYF. The CDR3 nucleotides read TGTGCCAGCAGCCAAGTTTGGCTCGGACAGGGACTCTACGAGCAGTACTTC.

This chain uses TRBV12-3 or TRBV12-4 with TRBJ1-6, with a tentative D call TRBD1 (5 bases). This CDR3 region has 13 residues. The germline V and J ends were trimmed by 1 base and 7 bases, with 5 bases remaining between them. In nucleotides, the CDR3 is TGTGCCAGCAGTTTAGAGGGGAATTCACCCCTCCACTTT. It yields the protein CASSLEGNSPLHF.

A word on this clone: At the DNA level, this CDR3 is encoded by other sequences in the same sample as well. The rearrangement joins TRBV30 to TRBJ1-5; D remains unclear. The CDR3 covers 14 residues. Germline V gene data show CDR1 as GTSNPN and CDR2 as SVGIG (reference sequence). Trimming removed 5 bases at V and 3 bases at J, with 14 bases between. In nucleotides, the CDR3 is TGTGCCTGGGACGAGAGCGCCCTCAATCAGCCCCAGCATTTT. Translating gives CAWDESALNQPQHF. The whole variable domain, remainder taken from reference TRBV30 and TRBJ1-5, is SQTIHQWPATLVQPVGSPLSLECTVEGTSNPNLYWYRQAAGRGLQLLFYSVGIGQISSEVPQNLSASRPQDRQFILSSKKLLLSDSGFYLCAWDESALNQPQHFGDGTRLSIL.

The chain has TRBV10-1 and TRBJ2-1; a weak D match, TRBD2 (6 bases). V was pared by 8 bases and J by 0 bases, with 11 bases between. Germline V gene sequence: CDR1 WNHNN, CDR2 SYGVQD (reference sequence). There are 14 residues in the CDR3. The CDR3 loop is CASSPGSSYNEQFF. CDR3 sequence (DNA): TGCGCCAGCTCCCCCGGGAGCTCCTACAATGAGCAGTTCTTC.

The rearrangement joins TRBV19 to TRBJ2-7; 8 bases map to TRBD2. Germline lookup yields CDR1 LNHDA and CDR2 SQIVND (reference sequence). CDR3 length: 15 amino acids. Unmatched junction bases numbered 9, after V lost 5 bases and J lost 3 bases. As DNA, the CDR3 is TGTGCCAGTAGTGACCGAACCCGGGGGGGCTACGAGCAGTACTTC. It yields the protein CASSDRTRGGYEQYF.

This sequence joins TRBV12-5 and TRBJ2-5; D may be TRBD2 (5 bases). Germline V gene data show CDR1 as LGHNT and CDR2 as FRNRAP. The CDR3 consists of 14 residues. Trimming cost V 2 bases and J 5 bases, with 12 bases left between them. Here the CDR3 DNA reads TGTGCTAGTGGTTTGTCGGCCCCGGGGGAGACCCAGTACTTC. Its protein product is CASGLSAPGETQYF.

This clone was seen more than once but under ten times. The chain combines TRBV13 with TRBJ1-5; 7 nucleotides align to TRBD1. The germline CDR1 and CDR2 sequences are PRHDT and FYEKMQ (reference sequence). CDR3 length: 14 residues. The junction had 7 bases not matched to a gene; V was cut back by 3 bases and J by 8 bases. The CDR3 nucleotides are TGTGCCAGCAGCTTGGGACTCACAGGGGAGCCCCAGCATTTT. Protein sequence: CASSLGLTGEPQHF. Together with reference TRBV13 and TRBJ1-5, the CDR3 gives the full variable domain: AAGVIQSPRHLIKEKRETATLKCYPIPRHDTVYWYQQGPGQDPQFLISFYEKMQSDKGSIPDRFSAQQFSDYHSELNMSSLELGDSALYFCASSLGLTGEPQHFGDGTRLSIL.

This clone was counted between two and nine times. This chain uses TRBV9 with TRBJ2-2; TRBD1 might be the D (5 bases). CDR1 and CDR2 from the germline V gene are SGDLS and YYNGEE. V lost 4 bases and J lost 4, with 14 bases in between. The CDR3 has 15 amino acids. DNA for the CDR3: TGTGCCAGCAGCCCAGAAGGACAAGTCACCGGGGAGCTGTTTTTT. This sequence encodes CASSPEGQVTGELFF.

The chain uses TRBV6-5 and TRBJ2-7, with 9 bases identical to TRBD2. The CDR3 consists of 14 residues. Trimming at V came to 8 bases and at J to 2 bases, leaving 7 bases not matched to a gene. The germline V gene has CDR1 MNHEY and CDR2 SVGAGI. CDR3 sequence (DNA): TGTGCCAGCCAATATAGCGGGGGAACCTACGAGCAGTACTTC. Translation gives CASQYSGGTYEQYF.

The V gene is TRBV6-5, the J gene TRBJ2-3, with 8 positions matching TRBD2. Germline values: CDR1 MNHEY, CDR2 SVGAGI. The CDR3 loop spans 14 amino acids. The J segment lost 0 bases and the V segment lost 6 bases, leaving 2 bases of the junction unmatched. The CDR3 DNA is TGTGCCAGCAGGGGACTAGAAAGCACAGATACGCAGTATTTT. Translated, it gives CASRGLESTDTQYF.

As DNA, the CDR3 is TGTGCCAGCAGTTACGGAGGGACAGGGATCACTGAAGCTTTCTTT. It specifies CASSYGGTGITEAFF. The chain combines TRBV6-5 with TRBJ1-1; 9 nucleotides match TRBD1. CDR3 length: 15 residues. Per germline, CDR1 MNHEY and CDR2 SVGAGI. V trimming: 2 bases; J trimming: 4 bases; junction bases outside the gene matches: 5.

This clone occurred once. This rearrangement joins TRBV7-3 to TRBJ2-2; D call uncertain. Germline assignment: CDR1 SGHTA and CDR2 FQGTGA. The CDR3 has 13 amino acids. The ends were cut back, 3 bases at V and 1 base at J, with 3 bases in the middle. For the CDR3, the DNA is TGTGCCAGCAGCTTTAAGAACACCGGGGAGCTGTTTTTT. Encoded protein: CASSFKNTGELFF. Looking up the rest from reference TRBV7-3 and TRBJ2-2 gives the full variable domain: GAGVSQTPSNKVTEKGKYVELRCDPISGHTALYWYRQSLGQGPEFLIYFQGTGAADDSGLPNDRFFAVRPEGSVSTLKIQRTERGDSAVYLCASSFKNTGELFFGEGSRLTVL.

The CDR3 sequence is CASSLFGGSVNEQFF. The CDR3 region has the DNA TGTGCCAGCAGCTTGTTCGGGGGGTCGGTTAATGAGCAGTTCTTC. The chain uses TRBV5-4 and TRBJ2-1; 7 bases are shared with TRBD2. The junction had 8 bases not matched to a gene; V was cut back by 1 base and J by 7 bases. The CDR3 is 15 amino acids. Looked up from germline, CDR1 is SGHNT and CDR2 is YYREEE (reference sequence).

The chain uses TRBV5-1 and TRBJ1-2; D not resolved. From germline, CDR1 is SGHRS and CDR2 YFSETQ. The CDR3 sequence is 13 residues long. V lost 3 bases, J lost 5 bases, and 11 bases lay in between. DNA of the CDR3: TGCGCCAGCAGCTCCGGGTCTTTATATGGCTACACCTTC. Translation gives CASSSGSLYGYTF.